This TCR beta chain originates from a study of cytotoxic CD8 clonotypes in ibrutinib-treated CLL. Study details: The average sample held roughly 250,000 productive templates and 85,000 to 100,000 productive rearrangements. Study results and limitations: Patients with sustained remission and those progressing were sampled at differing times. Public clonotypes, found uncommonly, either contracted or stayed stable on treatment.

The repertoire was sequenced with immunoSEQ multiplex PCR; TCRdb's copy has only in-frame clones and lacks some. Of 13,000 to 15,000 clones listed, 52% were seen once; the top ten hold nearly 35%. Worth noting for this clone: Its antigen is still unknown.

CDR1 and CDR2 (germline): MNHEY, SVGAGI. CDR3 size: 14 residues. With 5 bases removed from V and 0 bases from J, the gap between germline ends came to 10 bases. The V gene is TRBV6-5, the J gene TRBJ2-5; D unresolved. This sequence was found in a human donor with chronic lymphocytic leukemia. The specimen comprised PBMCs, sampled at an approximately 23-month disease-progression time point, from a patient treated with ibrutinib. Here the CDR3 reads CASSLDTYQETQYF. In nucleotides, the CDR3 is TGTGCCAGCAGTCTCGACACGTACCAAGAGACCCAGTACTTC.